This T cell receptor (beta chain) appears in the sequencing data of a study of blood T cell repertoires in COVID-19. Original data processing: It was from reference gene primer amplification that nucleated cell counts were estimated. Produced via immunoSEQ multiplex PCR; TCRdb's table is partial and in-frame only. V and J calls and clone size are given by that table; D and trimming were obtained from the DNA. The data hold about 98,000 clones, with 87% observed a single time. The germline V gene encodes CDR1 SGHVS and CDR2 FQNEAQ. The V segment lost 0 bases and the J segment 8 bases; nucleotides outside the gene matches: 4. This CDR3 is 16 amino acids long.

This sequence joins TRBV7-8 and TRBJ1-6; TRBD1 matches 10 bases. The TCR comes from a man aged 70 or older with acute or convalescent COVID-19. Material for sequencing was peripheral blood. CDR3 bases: TGTGCCAGCAGCTTAGCGACAGGGGGCGGTGATTCACCCCTCCACTTT. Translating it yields CASSLATGGGDSPLHF.